This TCR beta chain was captured in a study of PD-1 blockade in classical Hodgkin lymphoma. Study in general: The study gave patients nivolumab 3 mg/kg intravenously every 2 weeks. Overall study findings and caveats: Complete responders' baseline diversity resembled that of newly diagnosed patients. Healthy donors reportedly exceeded newly diagnosed patients in baseline TCR diversity. There remain no defined causes for the repertoire differences, which possibly reflect disease activity or prior therapy.

Each patient's relapse followed autologous stem cell transplantation, and brentuximab vedotin exposure varied. This CDR3 is 13 amino acids long. J lost 8 bases, V lost 4 bases, and 4 bases had no gene match. CDR1 and CDR2 from the germline V gene are SGHRS and YFSETQ. TCRdb keeps only in-frame clones here, not all; method: immunoSEQ multiplex PCR. The data show roughly 55,000 clones, about 85% seen once. This clone has just one count. Its specificity is not known. This clonotype was obtained from a human donor with classical Hodgkin lymphoma. Material: peripheral blood mononuclear cells (PBMCs), obtained at baseline. The rearrangement links TRBV5-1 to TRBJ2-2, with 8 bases identical to TRBD1. CDR3 nucleotides: TGCGCCAGCAGCCTCCAGGGGGCAGGGGAGCTGTTTTTT. It yields the protein CASSLQGAGELFF.